This T cell receptor beta chain was sequenced during a study of PD-1 blockade in classical Hodgkin lymphoma. To note about this clone: The target antigen is unknown.

This table comes from immunoSEQ multiplex PCR, and its TCRdb copy is limited to in-frame clones, with some not included. The sample has over 25,000 clones; roughly 90% are singletons. The CDR3 has 16 amino acids. The V gene's germline CDR1 is SGHTA and CDR2 FQGNSA. V was cut by 0 bases and J by 4 bases, with 16 bases left in between. Whole-study findings and limits: Baseline TCR diversity was reportedly lower in newly diagnosed patients than in healthy donors. It was reported as lower still in relapsed/refractory patients. With respect to the repertoire differences, their causes, possibly disease activity or prior therapy, remain undefined.

The time point here: newly diagnosed, previously untreated cHL patient sample. Researchers report purifying CD4+ T cells from thawed PBMCs by magnetic negative selection. Comparison used PBMCs from newly diagnosed, untreated classical Hodgkin lymphoma. The origin of this receptor is a human donor with classical Hodgkin lymphoma. The chain carries TRBV7-2 and TRBJ2-7; D unresolved. Sequenced material: CD4+ T cells from blood. The CDR3, as DNA: TGTGCCAGCAGCTTAGCGTCCCAGCGAGCACGATACGAGCAGTACTTC. Amino acid sequence: CASSLASQRARYEQYF.